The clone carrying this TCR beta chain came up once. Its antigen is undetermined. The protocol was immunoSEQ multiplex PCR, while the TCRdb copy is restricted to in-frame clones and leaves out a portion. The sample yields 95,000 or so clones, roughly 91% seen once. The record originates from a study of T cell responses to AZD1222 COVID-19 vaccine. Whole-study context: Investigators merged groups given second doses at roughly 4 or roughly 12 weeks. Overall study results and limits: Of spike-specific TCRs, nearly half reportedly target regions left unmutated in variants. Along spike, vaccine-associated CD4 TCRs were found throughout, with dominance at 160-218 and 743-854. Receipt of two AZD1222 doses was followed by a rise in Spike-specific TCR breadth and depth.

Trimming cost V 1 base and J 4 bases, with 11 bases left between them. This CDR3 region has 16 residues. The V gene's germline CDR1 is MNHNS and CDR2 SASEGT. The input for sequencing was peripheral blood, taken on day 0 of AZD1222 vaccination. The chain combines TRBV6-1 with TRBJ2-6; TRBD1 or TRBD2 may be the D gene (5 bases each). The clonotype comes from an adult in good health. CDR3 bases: TGTGCCAGCAGTGAAGATCCCGGGGCCGGGGCCAACGTCCTGACTTTC. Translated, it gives CASSEDPGAGANVLTF.